This T cell receptor beta chain comes out of a study of shared clonotypes between healthy human individuals. Study-wide findings and caveats: Sampling was confined to blood; repertoires within tissues likely differ. Clonotype sharing among donors was expected to depend on sequencing depth.

A word on this clone: Its antigen remains unknown. This sample also contains other DNA sequences that code for the same CDR3.

Per germline, CDR1 GTSNPN and CDR2 SVGIG (reference sequence). The CDR3 runs 14 residues. Between the trimmed V and J ends, which lost 0 bases and 5 bases, there was a span of 11 bases. Sequencing was performed with immunoSEQ multiplex PCR; in TCRdb, only in-frame clones are kept and a portion is missing. The data show 2 million to 3 million clones, 93% seen once. Donors, healthy HIV-negative adults, lacked recent acute infections or vaccinations. The V call is TRBV30, the J call TRBJ1-5; D possibly corresponds to TRBD1 (6 bases). This TCR derives from a man aged 18 to 30 in good health. Some clones in this sample may be carry-over from other donors' samples. Input material: naive CD4+ T cells from PBMCs. Subset reported: CD45RA+ positively selected. For the CDR3, the DNA is TGTGCCTGGAGTGTACGGGGGGGCGATCAGCCCCAGCATTTT. It yields the protein CAWSVRGGDQPQHF.